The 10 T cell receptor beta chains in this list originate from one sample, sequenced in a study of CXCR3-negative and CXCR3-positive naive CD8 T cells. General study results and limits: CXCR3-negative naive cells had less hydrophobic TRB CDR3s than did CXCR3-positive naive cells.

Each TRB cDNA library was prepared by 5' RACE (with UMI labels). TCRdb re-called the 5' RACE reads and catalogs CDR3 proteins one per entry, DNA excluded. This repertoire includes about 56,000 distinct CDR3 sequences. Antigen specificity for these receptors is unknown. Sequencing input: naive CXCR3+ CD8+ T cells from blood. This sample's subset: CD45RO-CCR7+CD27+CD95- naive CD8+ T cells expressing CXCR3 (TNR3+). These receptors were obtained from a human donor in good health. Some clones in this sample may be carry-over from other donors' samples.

CDR3 in amino acids: CASSLPDRGGTGELFF. The chain has TRBV7-2 and TRBJ2-2; the D call from TCRdb, TRBD1, cannot be confirmed without DNA. This CDR3 is built from 16 residues. Germline V gene lookup returns CDR1 SGHTA and CDR2 FQGNSA.

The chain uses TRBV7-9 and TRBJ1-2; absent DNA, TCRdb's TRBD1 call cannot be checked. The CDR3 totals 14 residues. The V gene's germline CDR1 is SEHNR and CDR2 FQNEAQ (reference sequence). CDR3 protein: CASSFGQGPYGYTF.

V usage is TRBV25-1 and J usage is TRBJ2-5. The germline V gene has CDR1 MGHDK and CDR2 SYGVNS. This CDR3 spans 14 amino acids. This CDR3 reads CASSEVAFPETQYF. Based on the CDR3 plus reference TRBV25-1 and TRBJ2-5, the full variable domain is EADIYQTPRYLVIGTGKKITLECSQTMGHDKMYWYQQDPGMELHLIHYSYGVNSTEKGDLSSESTVSRIRTEHFPLTLESARPSHTSQYLCASSEVAFPETQYFGPGTRLLVL.

The CDR3 protein is CASSSSGQGYYGYTF. The chain uses TRBV7-9 and TRBJ1-2; with no DNA, the TCRdb D assignment of TRBD1 cannot be verified. Germline CDR1 reads SEHNR; CDR2 reads FQNEAQ (reference sequence). The CDR3 covers 15 residues.

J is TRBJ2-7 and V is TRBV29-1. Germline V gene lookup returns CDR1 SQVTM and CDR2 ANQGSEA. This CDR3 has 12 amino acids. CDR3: CSADTDSYEQYF.

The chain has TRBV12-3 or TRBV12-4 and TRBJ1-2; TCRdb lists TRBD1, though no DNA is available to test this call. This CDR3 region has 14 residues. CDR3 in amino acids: CASSEQGSVYGYTF.

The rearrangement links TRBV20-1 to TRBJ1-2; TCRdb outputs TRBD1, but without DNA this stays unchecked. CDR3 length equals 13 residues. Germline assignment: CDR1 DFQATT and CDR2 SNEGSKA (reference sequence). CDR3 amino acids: CSAPGPQIYGYTF.

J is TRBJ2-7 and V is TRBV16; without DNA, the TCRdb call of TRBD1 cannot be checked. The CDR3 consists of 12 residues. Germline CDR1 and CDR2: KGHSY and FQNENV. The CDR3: CASSQLGGEQYF.

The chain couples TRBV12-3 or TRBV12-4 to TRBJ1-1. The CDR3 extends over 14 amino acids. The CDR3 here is CASRGLGPNTEAFF.

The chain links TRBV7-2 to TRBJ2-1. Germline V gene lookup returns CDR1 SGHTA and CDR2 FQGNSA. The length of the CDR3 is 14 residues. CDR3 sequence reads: CASAQDLGNNEQFF. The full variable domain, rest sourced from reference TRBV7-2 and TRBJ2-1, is GAGVSQSPSNKVTEKGKDVELRCDPISGHTALYWYRQSLGQGLEFLIYFQGNSAPDKSGLPSDRFSAERTGGSVSTLTIQRTQQEDSAVYLCASAQDLGNNEQFFGPGTRLTVL.